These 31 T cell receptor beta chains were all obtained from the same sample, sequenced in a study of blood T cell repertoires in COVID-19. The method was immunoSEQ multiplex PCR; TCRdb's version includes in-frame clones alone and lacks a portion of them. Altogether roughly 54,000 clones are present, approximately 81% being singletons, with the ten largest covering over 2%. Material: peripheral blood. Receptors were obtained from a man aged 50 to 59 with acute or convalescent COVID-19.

CDR3 loop: CASSLGGTLAKETQYF. CDR3 DNA sequence: TGTGCCAGCAGCTTGGGGGGGACTCTCGCAAAAGAGACCCAGTACTTC. The chain couples TRBV7-9 to TRBJ2-5; 7 bases match TRBD2. The CDR3 totals 16 residues. Unmatched junction bases numbered 10, after V lost 3 bases and J lost 3 bases. Germline-derived CDR1 and CDR2 are SEHNR and FQNEAQ (reference sequence).

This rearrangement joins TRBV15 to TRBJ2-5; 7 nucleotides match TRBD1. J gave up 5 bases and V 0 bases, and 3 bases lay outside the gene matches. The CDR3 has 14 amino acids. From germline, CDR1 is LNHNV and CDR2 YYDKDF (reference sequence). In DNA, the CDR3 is TGTGCCACCAGCAGAGAAGACAGGGTTGAGACCCAGTACTTC. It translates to CATSREDRVETQYF.

As DNA, the CDR3 is TGTGCCAGCAGCCTCCAGGGGGCTTACACTGAAGCTTTCTTT. This codes for CASSLQGAYTEAFF. This chain links TRBV3-1 (or the pseudogene TRBV3-2) with TRBJ1-1; TRBD1 aligns across 8 bases. The CDR3 spans 14 residues. The V and J ends lost 4 bases and 3 bases, in that order; junction bases with no gene match: 4. Germline values: CDR1 LGHDT, CDR2 YNNKEL (reference sequence).

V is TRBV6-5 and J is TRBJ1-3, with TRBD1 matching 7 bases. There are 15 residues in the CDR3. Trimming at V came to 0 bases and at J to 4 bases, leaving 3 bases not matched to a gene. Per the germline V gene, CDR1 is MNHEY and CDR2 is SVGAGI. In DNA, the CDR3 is TGTGCCAGCAGTTACTCGACAGGGAGAGGAAACACCATATATTTT. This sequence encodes CASSYSTGRGNTIYF.

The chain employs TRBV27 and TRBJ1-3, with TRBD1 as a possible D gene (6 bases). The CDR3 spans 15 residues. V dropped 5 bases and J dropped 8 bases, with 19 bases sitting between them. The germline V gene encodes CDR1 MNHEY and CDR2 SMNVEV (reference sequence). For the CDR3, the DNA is TGTGCCAGCAGTCCCGTACAGGGAGCGGGGGACACCATATATTTT. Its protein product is CASSPVQGAGDTIYF.

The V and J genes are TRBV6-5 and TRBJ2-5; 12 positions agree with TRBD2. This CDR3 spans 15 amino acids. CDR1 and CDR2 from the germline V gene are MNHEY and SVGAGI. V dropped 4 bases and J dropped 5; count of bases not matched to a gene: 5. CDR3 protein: CASSSGLAGIETQYF. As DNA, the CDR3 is TGTGCCAGCAGTTCAGGACTAGCGGGGATTGAGACCCAGTACTTC.

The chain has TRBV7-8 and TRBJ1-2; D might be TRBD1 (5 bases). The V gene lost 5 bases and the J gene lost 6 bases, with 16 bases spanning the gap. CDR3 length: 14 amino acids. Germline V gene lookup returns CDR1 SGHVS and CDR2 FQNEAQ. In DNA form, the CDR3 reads TGTGCCAGCAGCCGGGTCAGGGAACTCAATGGCTACACCTTC. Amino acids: CASSRVRELNGYTF.

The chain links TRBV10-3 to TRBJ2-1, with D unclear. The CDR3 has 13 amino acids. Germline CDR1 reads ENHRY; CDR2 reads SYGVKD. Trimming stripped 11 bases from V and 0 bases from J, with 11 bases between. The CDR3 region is CAVLAVSYNEQFF. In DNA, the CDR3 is TGTGCCGTCTTAGCTGTCTCCTACAATGAGCAGTTCTTC.

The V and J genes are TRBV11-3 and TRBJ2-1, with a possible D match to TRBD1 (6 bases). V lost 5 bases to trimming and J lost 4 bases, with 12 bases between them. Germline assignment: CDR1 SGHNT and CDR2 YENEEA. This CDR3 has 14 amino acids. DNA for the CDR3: TGTGCCAGCAGCCGGTCAACAGGGTACAATGAGCAGTTCTTC. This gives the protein CASSRSTGYNEQFF.

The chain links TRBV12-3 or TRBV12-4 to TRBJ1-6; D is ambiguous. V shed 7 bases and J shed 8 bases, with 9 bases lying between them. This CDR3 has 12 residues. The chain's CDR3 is CASKTAYSPLHF. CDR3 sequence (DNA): TGTGCCAGCAAAACAGCCTATTCACCCCTCCACTTT.

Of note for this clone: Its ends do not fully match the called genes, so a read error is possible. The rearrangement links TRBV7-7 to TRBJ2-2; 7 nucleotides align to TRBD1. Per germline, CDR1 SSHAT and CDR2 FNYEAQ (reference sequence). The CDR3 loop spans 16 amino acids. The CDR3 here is CASSLAQQGFAGELFF. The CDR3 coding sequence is TGTGCTAGCAGCTTAGCGCAACAGGGGTTCGCCGGGGAGCTGTTTTTT.

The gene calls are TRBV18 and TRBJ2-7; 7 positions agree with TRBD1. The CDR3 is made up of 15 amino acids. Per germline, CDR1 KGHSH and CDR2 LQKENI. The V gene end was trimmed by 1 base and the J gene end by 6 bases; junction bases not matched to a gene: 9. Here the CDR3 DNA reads TGTGCCAGCTCACCACGGTCAACAGGGGTACGCGAGCAGTACTTC. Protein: CASSPRSTGVREQYF.

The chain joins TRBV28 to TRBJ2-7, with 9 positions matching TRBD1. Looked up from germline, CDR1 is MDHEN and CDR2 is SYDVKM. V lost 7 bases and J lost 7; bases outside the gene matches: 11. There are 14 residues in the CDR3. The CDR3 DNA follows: TGTGCCAGCACCGAGACAGGGGGATCTGGGGAGCAGTACTTC. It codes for CASTETGGSGEQYF.

In DNA form, the CDR3 reads TGTGCCAGTAGCCCGTTCGGCCCGAGGGTGATCGAGCAGTACTTC. This translates into CASSPFGPRVIEQYF. The V and J genes are TRBV19 and TRBJ2-7; a weak D match, TRBD2 (5 bases). The germline V gene has CDR1 LNHDA and CDR2 SQIVND (reference sequence). This CDR3 is built from 15 residues. Trimming cost V 6 bases and J 6 bases, with 21 bases left between them.

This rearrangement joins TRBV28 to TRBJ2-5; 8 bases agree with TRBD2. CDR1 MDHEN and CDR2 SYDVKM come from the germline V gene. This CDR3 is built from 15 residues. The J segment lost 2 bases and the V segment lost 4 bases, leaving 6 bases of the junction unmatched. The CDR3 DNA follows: TGTGCCAGCAGTTCGACTAGCGCCGCACAAGAGACCCAGTACTTC. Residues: CASSSTSAAQETQYF. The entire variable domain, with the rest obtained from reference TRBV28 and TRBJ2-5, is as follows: DVKVTQSSRYLVKRTGEKVFLECVQDMDHENMFWYRQDPGLGLRLIYFSYDVKMKEKGDIPEGYSVSREKKERFSLILESASTNQTSMYLCASSSTSAAQETQYFGPGTRLLVL.

The chain's CDR3 is CAISKDSSYNEQFF. The CDR3 nucleotides are TGTGCCATCAGTAAAGACTCCTCCTACAATGAGCAGTTCTTC. The chain joins TRBV10-3 to TRBJ2-1; D call uncertain. CDR1 is ENHRY, CDR2 SYGVKD, per germline. The CDR3 length is 14 residues. The germline V and J ends were trimmed by 5 bases and 0 bases, with 8 bases remaining between them.

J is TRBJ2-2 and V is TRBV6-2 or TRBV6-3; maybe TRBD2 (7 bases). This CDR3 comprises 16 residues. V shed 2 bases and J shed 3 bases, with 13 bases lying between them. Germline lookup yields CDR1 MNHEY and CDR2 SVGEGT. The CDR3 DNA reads TGTGCCAGCAGTTACCCAAGGGGGGGCTACACCGGGGAGCTGTTTTTT. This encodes CASSYPRGGYTGELFF.

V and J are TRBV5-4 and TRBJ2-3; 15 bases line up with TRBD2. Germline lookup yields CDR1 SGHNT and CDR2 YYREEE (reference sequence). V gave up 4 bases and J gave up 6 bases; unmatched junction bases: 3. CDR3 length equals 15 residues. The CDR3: CASSPGTSGGDTQYF. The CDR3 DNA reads TGTGCCAGCAGCCCTGGGACTAGCGGGGGGGATACGCAGTATTTT.

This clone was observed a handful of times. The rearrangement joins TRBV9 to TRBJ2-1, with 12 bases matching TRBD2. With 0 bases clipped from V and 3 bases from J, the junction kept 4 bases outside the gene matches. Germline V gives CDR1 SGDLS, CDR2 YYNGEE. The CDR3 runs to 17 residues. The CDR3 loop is CASSVGPSGGVYNEQFF. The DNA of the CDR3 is TGTGCCAGCAGCGTAGGCCCTAGCGGGGGGGTCTACAATGAGCAGTTCTTC.

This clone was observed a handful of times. Here the CDR3 DNA reads TGTGCCAGCTCACCACCGCGCAGGGGGGCCTACGAGCAGTACTTC. This sequence encodes CASSPPRRGAYEQYF. J is TRBJ2-7 and V is TRBV18, with D possibly being TRBD1 (7 bases). CDR3 length: 15 residues. Germline CDR1 is KGHSH and CDR2 is LQKENI. The germline V and J ends were trimmed by 0 bases and 2 bases, with 11 bases remaining between them.

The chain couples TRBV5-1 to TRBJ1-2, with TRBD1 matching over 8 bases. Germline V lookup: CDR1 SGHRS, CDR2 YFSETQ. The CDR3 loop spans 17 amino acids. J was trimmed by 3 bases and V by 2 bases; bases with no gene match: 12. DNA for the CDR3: TGCGCCAGCAGCTTTTCCCGAGGACAGGGCCAGTACTATGGCTACACCTTC. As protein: CASSFSRGQGQYYGYTF.

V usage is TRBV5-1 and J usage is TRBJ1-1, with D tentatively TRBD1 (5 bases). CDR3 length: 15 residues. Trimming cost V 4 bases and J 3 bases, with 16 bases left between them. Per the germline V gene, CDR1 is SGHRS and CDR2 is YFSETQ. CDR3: CASSRTQGRHTEAFF. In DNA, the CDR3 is TGCGCCAGCAGCCGAACCCAGGGCAGGCACACTGAAGCTTTCTTT.

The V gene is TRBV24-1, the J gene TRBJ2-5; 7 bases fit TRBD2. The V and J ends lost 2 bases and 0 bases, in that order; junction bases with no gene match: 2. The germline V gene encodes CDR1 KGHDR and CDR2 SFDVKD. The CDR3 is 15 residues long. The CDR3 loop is CATSDWLADQETQYF. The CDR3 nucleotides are TGTGCCACCAGTGATTGGCTAGCGGACCAAGAGACCCAGTACTTC.

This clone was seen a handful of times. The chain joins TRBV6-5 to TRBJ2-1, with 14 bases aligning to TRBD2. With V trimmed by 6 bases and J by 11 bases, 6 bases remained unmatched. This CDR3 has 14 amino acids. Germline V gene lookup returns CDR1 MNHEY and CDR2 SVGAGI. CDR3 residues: CASSAGLAGAQQFF. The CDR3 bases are TGTGCCAGCAGCGCGGGACTAGCGGGGGCTCAGCAGTTCTTC.

The CDR3 here is CASSQDRGQGSYGYTF. CDR3 in DNA: TGCGCCAGCAGCCAAGATCGGGGCCAGGGGAGCTATGGCTACACCTTC. V gene TRBV4-1 combines with J gene TRBJ1-2, with a tentative D call TRBD1 (6 bases). This CDR3 is built from 16 residues. Germline CDR1 is MGHRA and CDR2 is YSYEKL. Trimming removed 0 bases at V and 4 bases at J, with 15 bases between.

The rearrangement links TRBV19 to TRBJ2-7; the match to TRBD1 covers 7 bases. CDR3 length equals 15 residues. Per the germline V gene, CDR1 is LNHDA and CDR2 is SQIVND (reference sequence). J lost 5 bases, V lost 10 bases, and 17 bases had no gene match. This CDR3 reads CATSRSTGILDEQYF. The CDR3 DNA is TGTGCCACTTCCAGGTCGACAGGGATTTTGGACGAGCAGTACTTC.

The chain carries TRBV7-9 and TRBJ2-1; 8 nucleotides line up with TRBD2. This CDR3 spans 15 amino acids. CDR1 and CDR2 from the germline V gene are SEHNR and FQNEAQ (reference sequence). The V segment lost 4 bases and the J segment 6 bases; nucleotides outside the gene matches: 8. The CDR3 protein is CASSSGLAWINEQFF. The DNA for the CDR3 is TGTGCCAGCAGCTCTGGACTAGCTTGGATCAATGAGCAGTTCTTC.

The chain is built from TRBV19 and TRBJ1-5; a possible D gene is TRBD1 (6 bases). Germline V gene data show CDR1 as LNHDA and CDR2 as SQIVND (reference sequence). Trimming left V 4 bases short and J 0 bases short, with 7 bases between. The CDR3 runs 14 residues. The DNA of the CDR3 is TGTGCCAGTAGTACGGACAGTAGCAATCAGCCCCAGCATTTT. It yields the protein CASSTDSSNQPQHF.

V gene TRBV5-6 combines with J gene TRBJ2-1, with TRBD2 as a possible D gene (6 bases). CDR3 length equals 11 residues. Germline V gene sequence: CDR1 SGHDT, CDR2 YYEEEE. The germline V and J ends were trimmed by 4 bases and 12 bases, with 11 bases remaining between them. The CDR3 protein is CASSAGQAQFF. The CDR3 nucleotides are TGTGCCAGCAGCGCGGGGCAAGCGCAGTTCTTC.

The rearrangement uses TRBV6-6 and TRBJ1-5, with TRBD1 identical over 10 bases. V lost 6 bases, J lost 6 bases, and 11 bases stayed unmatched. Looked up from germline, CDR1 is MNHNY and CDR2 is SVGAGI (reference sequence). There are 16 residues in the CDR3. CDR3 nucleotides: TGTGCCAGCAGCTCAAGACAGGGGGCGGGTGGTCAGCCCCAGCATTTT. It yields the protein CASSSRQGAGGQPQHF.

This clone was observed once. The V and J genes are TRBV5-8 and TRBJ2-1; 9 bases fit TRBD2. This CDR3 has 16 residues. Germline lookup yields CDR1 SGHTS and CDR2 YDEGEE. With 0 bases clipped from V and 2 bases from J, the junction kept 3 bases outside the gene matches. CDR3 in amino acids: CASSLEAGGPYNEQFF. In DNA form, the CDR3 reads TGTGCCAGCAGCTTGGAAGCGGGAGGACCCTACAATGAGCAGTTCTTC.